Each of the 7 T cell receptor beta chains below was sequenced from the same sample in a study of T cell responses to AZD1222 COVID-19 vaccine. The assay was immunoSEQ multiplex PCR, and TCRdb's table has in-frame clones only and misses some. The table lists roughly 140,000 clones, about nine tenths of them singletons, with roughly 3.5% in the top ten. Specimen: peripheral blood, collected on day 0 of MenACWY control vaccination. Receptors originate from an adult in good health.

The chain recombines TRBV5-6 with TRBJ1-2; 7 nucleotides line up with TRBD1. The CDR3 runs 16 residues. Germline V gene lookup returns CDR1 SGHDT and CDR2 YYEEEE. V lost 0 bases to trimming and J lost 6 bases; unmatched junction nucleotides: 11. CDR3 protein: CASSLEPTGVSDGYTF. The DNA for the CDR3 is TGTGCCAGCAGCTTGGAGCCTACAGGGGTTAGCGATGGCTACACCTTC.

This chain connects TRBV7-8 to TRBJ2-1; a weak D match, TRBD1 (6 bases). The V end lost 1 base, the J end lost 8 bases, and 15 bases lay between the germline ends. Germline V gene sequence: CDR1 SGHVS, CDR2 FQNEAQ. CDR3 size: 15 residues. The CDR3 sequence is CASSLVGQFSHEQFF. In DNA, the CDR3 is TGTGCCAGCAGCTTAGTTGGACAGTTTTCCCATGAGCAGTTCTTC.

The chain links TRBV19 to TRBJ1-5; TRBD1 aligns across 7 bases. This CDR3 has 16 residues. J lost 0 bases, V lost 7 bases, and 9 bases had no gene match. The V gene's germline CDR1 is LNHDA and CDR2 SQIVND (reference sequence). CDR3 amino acids: CASTGRDRYSNQPQHF. For the CDR3, the DNA is TGTGCCAGTACCGGCCGGGACAGATATAGCAATCAGCCCCAGCATTTT.

V and J are TRBV4-3 and TRBJ1-5, with D hard to call. Between the trimmed V and J ends, which lost 1 base and 2 bases, there was a span of 12 bases. Germline CDR1 LGHNA, CDR2 YSLEER. This CDR3 is built from 16 residues. The CDR3 region has the DNA TGCGCCAGCAGCCAAGGAACAAGATTGGGCAATCAGCCCCAGCATTTT. Translating it yields CASSQGTRLGNQPQHF.

This clone appeared once. This chain joins TRBV4-3 and TRBJ1-2, with a possible D match to TRBD1 (5 bases). The CDR3 sequence is 15 residues long. Trimming left V 0 bases short and J 9 bases short, with 17 bases between. Germline V gene lookup returns CDR1 LGHNA and CDR2 YSLEER. CDR3 residues: CASSQDLSGGVSYTF. In DNA form, the CDR3 reads TGCGCCAGCAGCCAAGATCTGTCGGGGGGTGTGAGCTACACCTTC.

This sequence joins TRBV7-2 and TRBJ2-1; no clear D gene. CDR3 length equals 15 residues. The V and J ends lost 3 bases and 0 bases respectively, with 9 bases between them. Germline loops: CDR1 SGHTA, CDR2 FQGNSA. The DNA for the CDR3 is TGTGCCAGCAGCTTTGCCGGAAGCTCCTACAATGAGCAGTTCTTC. Translated: CASSFAGSSYNEQFF.

V gene TRBV6-6 combines with J gene TRBJ1-5, with D perhaps TRBD1 (5 bases). The CDR3 sequence is 15 residues long. Germline lookup yields CDR1 MNHNY and CDR2 SVGAGI (reference sequence). V was shortened by 2 bases and J by 2 bases, with 10 bases between the two germline ends. The CDR3 reads CASSYETVGNQPQHF. Here the CDR3 DNA reads TGTGCCAGCAGTTACGAGACAGTTGGCAATCAGCCCCAGCATTTT.